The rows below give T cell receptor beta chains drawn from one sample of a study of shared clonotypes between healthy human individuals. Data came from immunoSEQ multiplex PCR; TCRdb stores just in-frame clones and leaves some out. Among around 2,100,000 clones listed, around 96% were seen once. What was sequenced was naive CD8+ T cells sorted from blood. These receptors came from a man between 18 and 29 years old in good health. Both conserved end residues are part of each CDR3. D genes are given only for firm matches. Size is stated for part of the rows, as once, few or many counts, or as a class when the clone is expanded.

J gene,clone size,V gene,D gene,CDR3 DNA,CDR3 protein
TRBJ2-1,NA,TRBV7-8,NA,TGTGCCAGCAGCTTGGGCAGTAGGGATGAGCAGTTCTTC,CASSLGSRDEQFF
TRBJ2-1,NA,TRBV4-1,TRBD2,TGCGCCAGCAGCCAGGAGGGACTAGCGGGAGGGAGGCAGTTCTTC,CASSQEGLAGGRQFF
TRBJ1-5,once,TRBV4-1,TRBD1,TGCGCCAGCAGCCAAACACAGGGGTCCAATCAGCCCCAGCATTTT,CASSQTQGSNQPQHF
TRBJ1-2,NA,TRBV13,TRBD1,TGTGCCAGCAGCTTAGGGACAGGGGGCGGCTATGGCTACACCTTC,CASSLGTGGGYGYTF
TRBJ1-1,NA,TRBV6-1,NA,TGTGCCAGCCTACAGAACACTGAAGCTTTCTTT,CASLQNTEAFF
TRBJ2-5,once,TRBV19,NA,TGTGCCAGTAGTATGCAGGGTAGTTTTGCGACCCAGTACTTC,CASSMQGSFATQYF
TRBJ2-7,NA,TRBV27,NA,TGTGCCAGCAGTTTAACCAAAACCGGGGGCGAGCAGTACTTC,CASSLTKTGGEQYF
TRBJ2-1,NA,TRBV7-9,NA,TGTGCCAGCAGTCCCAGGGGAATTGAGCAGTTCTTC,CASSPRGIEQFF
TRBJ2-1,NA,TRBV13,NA,TGTGCCAGCAGCCCTGGTCATGCCGCCAATGAGCAGTTCTTC,CASSPGHAANEQFF
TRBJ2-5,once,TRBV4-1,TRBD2,TGCGCCAGCAGCCAAAGAGTACTAGCGGGGGGGAACCAAGAGACCCAGTACTTC,CASSQRVLAGGNQETQYF
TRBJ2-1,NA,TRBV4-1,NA,TGCGCCAGCAGCCAAGTAGAACTCAGTAACAATGAGCAGTTCTTC,CASSQVELSNNEQFF
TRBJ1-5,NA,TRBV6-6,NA,TGTGCCAGCAGTTACGGGGATAGCAATCAGCCCCAGCATTTT,CASSYGDSNQPQHF
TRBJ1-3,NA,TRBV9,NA,TGTGCCAGCACCCCCAGTGACTGGTCAGGAAACACCATATATTTT,CASTPSDWSGNTIYF
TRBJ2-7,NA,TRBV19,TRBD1,TGTGCCAGTAGTCCCTGGACAGGGGGCTCCGAGCAGTACTTC,CASSPWTGGSEQYF
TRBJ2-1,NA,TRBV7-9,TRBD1,TGTGCCAGCAGCTTAGGGGAGACAGGGGGCAATGAGCAGTTCTTC,CASSLGETGGNEQFF
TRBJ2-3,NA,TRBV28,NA,TGTGCCAGCAGTTTTGTAGGGGAGGGGGCAGATACGCAGTATTTT,CASSFVGEGADTQYF
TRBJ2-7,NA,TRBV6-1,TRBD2,TGTGCCAGCAGCGGGGGGGCAGGACCCTCCTACGAGCAGTACTTC,CASSGGAGPSYEQYF
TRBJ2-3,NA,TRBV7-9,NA,TGTGCCAGCAGCACACCGGTGACGGAGGATACGCAGTATTTT,CASSTPVTEDTQYF
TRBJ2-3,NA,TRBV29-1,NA,TGCAGCGTTATAGTGTTGACCGATACGCAGTATTTT,CSVIVLTDTQYF
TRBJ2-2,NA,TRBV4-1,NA,TGCGCCAGCACCGGGATCGGCGGGGAGCTGTTTTTT,CASTGIGGELFF
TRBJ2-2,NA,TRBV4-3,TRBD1,TGCGCCAGCAGCCAAGGGACAGGGGTCGACACCGGGGAGCTGTTTTTT,CASSQGTGVDTGELFF
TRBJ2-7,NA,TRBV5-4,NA,TGTGCCAGCAGGGTGTGGGCAGGGAACTACGAGCAGTACTTC,CASRVWAGNYEQYF
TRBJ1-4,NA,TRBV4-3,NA,TGCGCCAGCAGCCAAGGGGGGGACGGTAATGAAAAACTGTTTTTT,CASSQGGDGNEKLFF
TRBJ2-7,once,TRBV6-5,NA,TGTGCCAGCAGTTACTCTTGGCAGGAAATCTCCTACGAGCAGTACTTC,CASSYSWQEISYEQYF
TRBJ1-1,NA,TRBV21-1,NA,TGTGCCAGCAGCAAAAAGTCGTCGGGACAAATGAACACTGAAGCTTTCTTT,CASSKKSSGQMNTEAFF
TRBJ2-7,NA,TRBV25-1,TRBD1,TGTGCCAGCAGTGAACAGGGGGCTCAGTACGAGCAGTACTTC,CASSEQGAQYEQYF
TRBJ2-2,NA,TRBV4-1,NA,TGCGCCAGCAGCCAACCGGTGACAGCGAACACCGGGGAGCTGTTTTTT,CASSQPVTANTGELFF
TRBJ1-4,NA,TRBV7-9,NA,TGTGCCAGCAGCTTAGGCCAGGGGCCTAATGAAAAACTGTTTTTT,CASSLGQGPNEKLFF
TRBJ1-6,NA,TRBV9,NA,TGTGCCAGCAGCGACTCAACTAAGTCGGGCTCCTATAATTCACCCCTCCACTTT,CASSDSTKSGSYNSPLHF
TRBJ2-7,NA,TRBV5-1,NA,TGCGCCAGCAGTTCGGGCGGGGGCGATTCCTACGAGCAGTACTTC,CASSSGGGDSYEQYF
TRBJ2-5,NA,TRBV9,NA,TGTGCCAGCGGGGGCGGATCCCAAGAGACCCAGTACTTC,CASGGGSQETQYF
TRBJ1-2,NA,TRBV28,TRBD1,TGTGCCAGCAGTCGACAGGGGGCTGACTATGGCTACACCTTC,CASSRQGADYGYTF
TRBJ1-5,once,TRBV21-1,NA,TGTGCCAGCAGCAAAAATAACAGGGTTGGGTGCGATAGCAATCAGCCCCAGCATTTT,CASSKNNRVGCDSNQPQHF
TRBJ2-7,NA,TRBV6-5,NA,TGTGCCAGCAGTTACTCGGACTTGCGCGAGCAGTACTTC,CASSYSDLREQYF
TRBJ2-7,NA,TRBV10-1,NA,TGCGCCAGCAGTGATGTGGATTCTGTAGCCTACGAGCAGTACTTC,CASSDVDSVAYEQYF
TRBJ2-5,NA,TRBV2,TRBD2,TGTGCCAGCAGCCGACTAGCGGATCTACTGCAAGAGACCCAGTACTTC,CASSRLADLLQETQYF
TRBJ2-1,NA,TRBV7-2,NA,TGTGCCAGCAGCTTAGAAACTAGCTACGAGCAGTTCTTC,CASSLETSYEQFF
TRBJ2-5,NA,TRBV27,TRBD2,TGTGCCAGCAGTTTATCTACTAGCGGAGGCCAAGAGACCCAGTACTTC,CASSLSTSGGQETQYF
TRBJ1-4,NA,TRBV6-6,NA,TGTGCCAGCAGTTACCTTGGCCGGGGTGATGAAAAACTGTTTTTT,CASSYLGRGDEKLFF
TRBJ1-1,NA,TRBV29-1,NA,TGCAGCGTTGGTCTCGGGCGGGTCGACACTGAAGCTTTCTTT,CSVGLGRVDTEAFF
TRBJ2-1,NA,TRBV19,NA,TGTGCCAGTAGGGGAAGTGAGCAGTTCTTC,CASRGSEQFF
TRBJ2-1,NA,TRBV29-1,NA,TGCAGCGTTTTGGCGGTCTCCTACAATGAGCAGTTCTTC,CSVLAVSYNEQFF
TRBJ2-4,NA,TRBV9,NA,TGTGCCAGCAGCGTAGGCATCAGGTTTGAGAAAAACATTCAGTACTTC,CASSVGIRFEKNIQYF
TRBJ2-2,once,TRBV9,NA,TGTGCCAGCAGCCCCAATGGAGGGGAGCTGTTTTTT,CASSPNGGELFF
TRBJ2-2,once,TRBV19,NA,TGTGCCAGTAGTATGGCAGCCCCTTTCGGGACCGGGGAGCTGTTTTTT,CASSMAAPFGTGELFF
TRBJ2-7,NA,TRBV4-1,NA,TGCGCCAGCAGCCCCTTTGCGGGGCCATCCTACGAGCAGTACTTC,CASSPFAGPSYEQYF
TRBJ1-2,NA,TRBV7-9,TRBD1,TGTGCCAGCAGCTCCATTCAGGGGGCGGACTATGGCTACACCTTC,CASSSIQGADYGYTF
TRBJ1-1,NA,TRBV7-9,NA,TGTGCCAGCAGCCTTCCGATCCCAAACACTGAAGCTTTCTTT,CASSLPIPNTEAFF
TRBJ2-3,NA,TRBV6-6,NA,TGTGCCAGCAGTTACGGGGTAGCCCGCGATACGCAGTATTTT,CASSYGVARDTQYF
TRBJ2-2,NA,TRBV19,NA,TGTGCCAGCGCGGGGCTAGCGAGGACCGGGGAGCTGTTTTTT,CASAGLARTGELFF